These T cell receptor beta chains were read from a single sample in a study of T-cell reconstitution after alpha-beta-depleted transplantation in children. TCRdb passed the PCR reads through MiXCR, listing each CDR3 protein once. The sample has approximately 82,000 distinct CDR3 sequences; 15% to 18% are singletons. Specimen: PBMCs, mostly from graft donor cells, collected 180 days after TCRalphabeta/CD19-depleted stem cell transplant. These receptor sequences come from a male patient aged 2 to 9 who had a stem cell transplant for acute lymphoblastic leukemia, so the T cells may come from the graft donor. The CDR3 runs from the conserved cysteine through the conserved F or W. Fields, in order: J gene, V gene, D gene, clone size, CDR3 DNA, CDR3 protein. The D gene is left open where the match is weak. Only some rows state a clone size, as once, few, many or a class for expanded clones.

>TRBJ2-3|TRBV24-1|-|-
TGTGCCACCAGTGACCCCGACACGGGGTTGGATACGCAGTATTTT
CATSDPDTGLDTQYF
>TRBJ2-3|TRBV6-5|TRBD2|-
TGTGCCAGCAGTTACGAACTAGCGGAAGATACGCAGTATTTT
CASSYELAEDTQYF
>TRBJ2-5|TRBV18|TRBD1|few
TGTGCCAGCTCACCACCCGGGACAGAACAAGAGACCCAGTACTTC
CASSPPGTEQETQYF
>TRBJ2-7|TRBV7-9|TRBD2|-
TGTGCCAGCAGCCCCTTAGCGGGGGCGGACTACGAGCAGTACTTC
CASSPLAGADYEQYF
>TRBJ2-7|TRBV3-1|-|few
TGTGCCAGCAGCCAAGTAGCAGGGAACGGCGAGCAGTACTTC
CASSQVAGNGEQYF
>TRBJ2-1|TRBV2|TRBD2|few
TGTGCCAGCAGGATTAGCGGGGGGGTGTTCGATGAGCAGTTCTTC
CASRISGGVFDEQFF
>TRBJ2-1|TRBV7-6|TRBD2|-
TGTGCCAGCAGCTTAGAAGGCGGGGGTCGAGGCCTAGATGAGCAGTTCTTC
CASSLEGGGRGLDEQFF
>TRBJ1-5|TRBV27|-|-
TGTGCCAGCAGTCCCCGAAGTAGCAATCAGCCCCAGCATTTT
CASSPRSSNQPQHF
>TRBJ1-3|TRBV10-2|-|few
TGCGCCAGCAGTGAGATGTTAAGCAGTCTCTCTGGAAACACCATATATTTT
CASSEMLSSLSGNTIYF
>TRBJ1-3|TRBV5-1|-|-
TGCGCCAGCAGCTTGGGACAGAGCTCTGGAAACACCATATATTTT
CASSLGQSSGNTIYF
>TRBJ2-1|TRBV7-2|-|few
TGTGCCAGCAGCTTCCAGGACAGGCGGGGGCAGTTCTTC
CASSFQDRRGQFF
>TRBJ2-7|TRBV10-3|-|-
TGTGCCATCGGACCAAAGCAGTACTTC
CAIGPKQYF
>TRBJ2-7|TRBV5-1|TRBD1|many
TGCGCCAGCAGCTGGGACAGTACTACCTACGAGCAGTACTTC
CASSWDSTTYEQYF
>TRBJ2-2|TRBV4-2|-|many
TGTGCCAGCAGCCAAGAGTTCGGGGAGCTGTTTTTT
CASSQEFGELFF
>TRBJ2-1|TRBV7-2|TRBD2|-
TGTGCCAGCAGCCGGACTAGCGGGGGGGCCGTCAATGAGCAGTTCTTC
CASSRTSGGAVNEQFF
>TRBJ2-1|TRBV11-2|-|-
TGTGCCAGCAGCCCACCGGGAACCTCTTACAATGAGCAGTTCTTC
CASSPPGTSYNEQFF
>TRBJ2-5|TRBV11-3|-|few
TGTGCCAGCAGTCTCAGCCAACAAGAGACCCAGTACTTC
CASSLSQQETQYF
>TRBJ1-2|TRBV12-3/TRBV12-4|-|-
TGTGCCAGCAGCAGAGGGGTAGGCTACACCTTC
CASSRGVGYTF
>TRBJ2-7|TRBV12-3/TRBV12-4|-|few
TGTGCCAGCAGTCTGGGGTGGAGTTCCGACGAGCAGTACTTC
CASSLGWSSDEQYF
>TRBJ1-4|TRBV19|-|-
TGTGCCAGTAGGAGGGACGGCCCATGGGAAAAACTGTTTTTT
CASRRDGPWEKLFF
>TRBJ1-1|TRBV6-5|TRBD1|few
TGTGCCAGCAGTTACGCGGACAGGGACACTGAAGCTTTCTTT
CASSYADRDTEAFF
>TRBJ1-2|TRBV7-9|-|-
TGTGCCAGCAGCTTAAATCCTAGGACACTTGACTATGGCTACACCTTC
CASSLNPRTLDYGYTF
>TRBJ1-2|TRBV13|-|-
TGTGCCAGCAGCTTAACAAGAGGGGGGTATGGCTACACCTTC
CASSLTRGGYGYTF
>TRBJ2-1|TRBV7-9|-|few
TGTGCCAGCAGCTTTTCAGGGCCAAGAAATGAGCAGTTCTTC
CASSFSGPRNEQFF
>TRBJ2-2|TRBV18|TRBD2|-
TGTGCCAGCTCACCGCCCCCCGCGGGGGGGCCCCCGACCGGGGAGCTGTTTTTT
CASSPPPAGGPPTGELFF
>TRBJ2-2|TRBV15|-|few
TGTGCCACCAGCAACTGGTGGGGCCCGAGGGACACCGGGGAGCTGTTTTTT
CATSNWWGPRDTGELFF
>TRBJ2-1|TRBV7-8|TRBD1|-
TGTGCCAGCAGCTTCAATCAACAGGGGTCAAGCTCCTACAATGAGCAGTTCTTC
CASSFNQQGSSSYNEQFF
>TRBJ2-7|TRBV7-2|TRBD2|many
TGTGCCAGCAGCTTAGGACTAGCCTCCTACGAGCAGTACTTC
CASSLGLASYEQYF